The rows below give T cell receptor beta chains drawn from one sample of a study of blood T cell repertoires in COVID-19. Clones were read by immunoSEQ multiplex PCR, and TCRdb kept only the in-frame ones, dropping some. The table includes a few hundred thousand clones, about 89% detected once. Sequencing was performed on peripheral blood. The receptors stem from a man aged 35-49 years who had recovered from COVID-19. Each CDR3 is given with its conserved first and last residue. Each record gives: clone size, D gene, J gene, V gene, CDR3 DNA, CDR3 protein. The D gene is left open where the match is weak. Not every row has a clone size; where given, it reads once, few, many or a size class.

NA,TRBD1,TRBJ2-6,TRBV11-2,TGTGCCAGCAGCCACCCTAGGGGGCTCTCTGGGGCCAACGTCCTGACTTTC,CASSHPRGLSGANVLTF
NA,TRBD1,TRBJ2-2,TRBV24-1,TGTGCCAGCGGGACAGGGATAAGCGGGGAGCTGTTTTTT,CASGTGISGELFF
NA,TRBD1,TRBJ1-2,TRBV30,TGTGCCGGATCCGGGACAGGGTATACTAACTATGGCTACACCTTC,CAGSGTGYTNYGYTF
NA,TRBD2,TRBJ2-2,TRBV19,TGTGCCAGTAGTCCGCGGGGGGCCCTCAACACCGGGGAGCTGTTTTTT,CASSPRGALNTGELFF
NA,TRBD1,TRBJ2-7,TRBV7-8,TGTGCCAGCAGGGGACAGGGGGAAAGCTCCTACGAGCAGTACTTC,CASRGQGESSYEQYF
NA,NA,TRBJ2-3,TRBV6-2/TRBV6-3,TGTGCCAGCAGTTACAGCCGGCGGGTTAGTGCAGATACGCAGTATTTT,CASSYSRRVSADTQYF
NA,NA,TRBJ1-6,TRBV24-1,TGTGCCACCCGCCTGTCGGGGGATAATTCACCCCTCCACTTT,CATRLSGDNSPLHF
NA,TRBD2,TRBJ2-2,TRBV4-2,TGTGCCAGCAGCCAAGATAGGCTAGCGGGAGGGCCGGGTCGTTCCGCCGGGGAGCTGTTTTTT,CASSQDRLAGGPGRSAGELFF
NA,NA,TRBJ2-5,TRBV7-3,TGTGCCAGCAGCCCCCAGGCTAACCAAGAGACCCAGTACTTC,CASSPQANQETQYF
few,NA,TRBJ1-3,TRBV10-1,TGCGCCAGCAGTGGATCCTCGGGCTCTGGAAACACCATATATTTT,CASSGSSGSGNTIYF
NA,NA,TRBJ2-1,TRBV5-1,TGCGCCAGCAGCCCTCCGACAGTGGGCAATGAGCAGTTCTTC,CASSPPTVGNEQFF
NA,NA,TRBJ2-6,TRBV2,TGTGCCAGCGGGAGCTCTGGGGCCAACGTCCTGACTTTC,CASGSSGANVLTF
few,TRBD2,TRBJ2-5,TRBV7-6,TGTGCCAGCAGACAAACCAGCGGGAGGGTCCAAGAGACCCAGTACTTC,CASRQTSGRVQETQYF
NA,NA,TRBJ2-7,TRBV3-1/TRBV3-2,TGTGCCAGCAGCCATCGGTTCGCTTACGAGCAGTACTTC,CASSHRFAYEQYF
NA,TRBD2,TRBJ2-5,TRBV2,TGTGCCAGCCCAGGCCGGGGGGGGGAGACCCAGTACTTC,CASPGRGGETQYF
NA,TRBD2,TRBJ2-1,TRBV11-2,TGTGCCACATCCAGGGGACTAGCGAACAATGAGCAGTTCTTC,CATSRGLANNEQFF
NA,TRBD2,TRBJ2-1,TRBV27,TGTGCCAGCAGTTTATCGTTAGGACTAGCGGGAGTTCGGGAGCAGTTCTTC,CASSLSLGLAGVREQFF
NA,NA,TRBJ1-2,TRBV5-6,TGTGCCAGCAGCTTGTTTGACAGACCTCATACCTTC,CASSLFDRPHTF
once,TRBD1,TRBJ1-4,TRBV9,TGTGCCAGCAGCCCTTCGGACAGGGTGGTTGGAAAACTGTTTTTT,CASSPSDRVVGKLFF
NA,NA,TRBJ2-3,TRBV6-1,TGTGCCAGCAGTGAAGAGCGAGGCGGCGGCAGCACAGATACGCAGTATTTT,CASSEERGGGSTDTQYF
NA,TRBD1,TRBJ1-1,TRBV5-1,TGCGCCAGCAGCTTCCTAGGGGGCAGGGCTGAAGCTTTCTTT,CASSFLGGRAEAFF
NA,NA,TRBJ1-1,TRBV9,TGTGCCAGCAGCGTGTATGGTGGCCAGAACACTGAAGCTTTCTTT,CASSVYGGQNTEAFF
NA,NA,TRBJ1-1,TRBV7-9,TGTGCCAGCATGAGGGCGGGGAACACTGAAGCTTTCTTT,CASMRAGNTEAFF